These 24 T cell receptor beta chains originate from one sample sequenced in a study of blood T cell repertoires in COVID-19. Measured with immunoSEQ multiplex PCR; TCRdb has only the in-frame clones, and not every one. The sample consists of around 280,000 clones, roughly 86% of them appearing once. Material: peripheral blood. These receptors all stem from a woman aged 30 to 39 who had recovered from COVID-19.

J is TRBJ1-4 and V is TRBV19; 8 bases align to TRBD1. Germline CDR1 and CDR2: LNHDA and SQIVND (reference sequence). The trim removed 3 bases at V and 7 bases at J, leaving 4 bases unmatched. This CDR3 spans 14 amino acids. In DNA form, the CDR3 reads TGTGCCAGTAGTATGGACAGGGTCCGTGAAAAACTGTTTTTT. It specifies CASSMDRVREKLFF. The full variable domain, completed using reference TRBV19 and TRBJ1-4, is DGGITQSPKYLFRKEGQNVTLSCEQNLNHDAMYWYRQDPGQGLRLIYYSQIVNDFQKGDIAEGYSVSREKKESFPLTVTSAQKNPTAFYLCASSMDRVREKLFFGSGTQLSVL.

Here the CDR3 DNA reads TGTGCCACCATTCCCGCGAGCTCCTACAATGAGCAGTTCTTC. As protein: CATIPASSYNEQFF. The rearrangement joins TRBV19 to TRBJ2-1; D call uncertain. Germline lookup yields CDR1 LNHDA and CDR2 SQIVND (reference sequence). CDR3 length: 14 amino acids. V was cut by 10 bases and J by 0 bases, with 13 bases left in between.

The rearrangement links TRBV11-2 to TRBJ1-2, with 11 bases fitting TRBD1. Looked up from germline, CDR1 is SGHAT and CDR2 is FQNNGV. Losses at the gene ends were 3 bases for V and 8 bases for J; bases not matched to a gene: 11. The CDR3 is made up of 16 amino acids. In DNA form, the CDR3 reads TGTGCCAGCAGCTTTCAAACCGGACAGGGGGCTGGAGGCTACACCTTC. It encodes CASSFQTGQGAGGYTF.

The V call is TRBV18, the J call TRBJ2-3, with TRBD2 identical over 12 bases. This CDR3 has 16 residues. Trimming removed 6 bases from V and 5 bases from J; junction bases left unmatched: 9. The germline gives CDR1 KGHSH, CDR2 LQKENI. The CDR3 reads CASSPILAGGLDTQYF. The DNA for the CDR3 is TGTGCCAGCTCCCCAATTCTAGCGGGAGGGCTAGATACGCAGTATTTT.

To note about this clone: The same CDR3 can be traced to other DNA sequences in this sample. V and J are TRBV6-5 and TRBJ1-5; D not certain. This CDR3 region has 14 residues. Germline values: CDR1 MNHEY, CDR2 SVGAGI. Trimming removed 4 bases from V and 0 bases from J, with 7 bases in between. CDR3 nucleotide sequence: TGTGCCAGCAGTTCGGGATTTAGCAATCAGCCCCAGCATTTT. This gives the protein CASSSGFSNQPQHF.

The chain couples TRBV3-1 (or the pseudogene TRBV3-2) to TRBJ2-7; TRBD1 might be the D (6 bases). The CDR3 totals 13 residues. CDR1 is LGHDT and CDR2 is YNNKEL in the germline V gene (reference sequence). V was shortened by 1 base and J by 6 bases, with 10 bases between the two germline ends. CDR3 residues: CASSQAGVGEQYF. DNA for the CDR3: TGTGCCAGCAGCCAAGCAGGGGTCGGCGAGCAGTACTTC.

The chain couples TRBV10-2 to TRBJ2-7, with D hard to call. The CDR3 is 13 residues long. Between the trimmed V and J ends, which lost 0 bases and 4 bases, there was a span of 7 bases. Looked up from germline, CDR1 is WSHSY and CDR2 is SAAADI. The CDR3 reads CASSESETYEQYF. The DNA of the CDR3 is TGCGCCAGCAGTGAGTCGGAGACTTACGAGCAGTACTTC.

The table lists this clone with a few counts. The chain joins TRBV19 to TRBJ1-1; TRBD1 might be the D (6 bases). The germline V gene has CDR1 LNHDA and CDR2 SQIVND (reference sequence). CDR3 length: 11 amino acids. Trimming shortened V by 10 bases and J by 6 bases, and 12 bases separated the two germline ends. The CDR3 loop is CATLTGPEAFF. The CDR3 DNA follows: TGTGCCACCTTGACAGGACCTGAAGCTTTCTTT.

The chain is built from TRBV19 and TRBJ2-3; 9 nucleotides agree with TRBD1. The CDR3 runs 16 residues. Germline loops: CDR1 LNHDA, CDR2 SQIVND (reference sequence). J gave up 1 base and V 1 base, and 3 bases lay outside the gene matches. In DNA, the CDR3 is TGTGCCAGTAGTATAGGATGGACAGGGGGCACAGATACGCAGTATTTT. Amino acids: CASSIGWTGGTDTQYF.

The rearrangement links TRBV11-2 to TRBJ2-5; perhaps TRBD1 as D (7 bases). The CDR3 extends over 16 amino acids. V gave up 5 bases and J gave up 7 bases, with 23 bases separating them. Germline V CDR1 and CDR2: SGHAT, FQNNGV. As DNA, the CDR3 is TGTGCCAGCAGCGGAGGGGGACAGAAGGGCCCGGGGACCCAGTACTTC. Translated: CASSGGGQKGPGTQYF.

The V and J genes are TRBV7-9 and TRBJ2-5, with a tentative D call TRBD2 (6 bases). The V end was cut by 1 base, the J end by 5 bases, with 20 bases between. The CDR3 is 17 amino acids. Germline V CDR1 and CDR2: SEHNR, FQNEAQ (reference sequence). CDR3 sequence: CASSLGYGLRREETQYF. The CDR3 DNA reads TGTGCCAGCAGCTTAGGCTACGGACTCAGGAGGGAGGAGACCCAGTACTTC.

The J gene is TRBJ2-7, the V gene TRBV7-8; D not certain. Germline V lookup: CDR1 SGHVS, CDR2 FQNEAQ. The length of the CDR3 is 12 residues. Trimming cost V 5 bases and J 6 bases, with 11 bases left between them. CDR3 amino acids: CASSPGWLEQYF. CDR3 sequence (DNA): TGTGCCAGCAGCCCTGGCTGGCTCGAGCAGTACTTC.

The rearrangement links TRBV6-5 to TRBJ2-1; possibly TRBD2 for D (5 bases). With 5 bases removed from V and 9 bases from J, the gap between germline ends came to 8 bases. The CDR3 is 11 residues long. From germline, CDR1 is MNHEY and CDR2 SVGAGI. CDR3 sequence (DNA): TGTGCCAGCAGTACCCGGGGTGAGCAGTTCTTC. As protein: CASSTRGEQFF.

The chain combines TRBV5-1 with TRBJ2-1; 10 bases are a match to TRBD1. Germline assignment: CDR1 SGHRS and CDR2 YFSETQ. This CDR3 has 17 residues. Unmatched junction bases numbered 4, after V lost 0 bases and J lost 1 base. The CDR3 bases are TGCGCCAGCAGCTTGGCCGGGACAGGGGTGTCCTACAATGAGCAGTTCTTC. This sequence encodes CASSLAGTGVSYNEQFF.

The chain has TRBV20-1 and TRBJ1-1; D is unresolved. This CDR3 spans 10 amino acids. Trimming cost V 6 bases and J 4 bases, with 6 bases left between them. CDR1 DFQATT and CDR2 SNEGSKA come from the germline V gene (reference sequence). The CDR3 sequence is CSAARTEAFF. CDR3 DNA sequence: TGCAGTGCGGCTCGCACTGAAGCTTTCTTT.

DNA for the CDR3: TGTGCCACGCGGGACAGGGACTATGGCTACACCTTC. Encoded protein: CATRDRDYGYTF. This sequence joins TRBV30 and TRBJ1-2; 9 bases match TRBD1. Trimming at V came to 8 bases and at J to 3 bases, leaving 4 bases not matched to a gene. This CDR3 has 12 residues. The germline CDR1 and CDR2 sequences are GTSNPN and SVGIG (reference sequence).

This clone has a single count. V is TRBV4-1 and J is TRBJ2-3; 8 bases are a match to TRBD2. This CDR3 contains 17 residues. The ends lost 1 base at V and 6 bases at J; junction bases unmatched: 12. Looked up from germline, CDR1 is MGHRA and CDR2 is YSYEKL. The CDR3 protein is CASSQVALSGSLDTQYF. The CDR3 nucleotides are TGCGCCAGCAGCCAAGTCGCCTTAAGCGGGAGTTTGGATACGCAGTATTTT.

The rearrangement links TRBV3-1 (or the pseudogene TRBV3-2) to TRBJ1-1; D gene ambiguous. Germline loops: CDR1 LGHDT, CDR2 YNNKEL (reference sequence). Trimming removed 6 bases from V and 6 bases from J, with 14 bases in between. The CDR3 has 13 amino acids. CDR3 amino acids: CASRHASGSEAFF. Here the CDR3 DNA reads TGTGCCAGCAGGCACGCGTCGGGTTCTGAAGCTTTCTTT.

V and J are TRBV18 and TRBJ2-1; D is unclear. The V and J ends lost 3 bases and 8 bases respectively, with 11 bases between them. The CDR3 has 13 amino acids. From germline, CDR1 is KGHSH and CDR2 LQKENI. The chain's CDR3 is CASSPSARYEQFF. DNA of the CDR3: TGTGCCAGCTCACCGAGCGCTAGGTATGAGCAGTTCTTC.

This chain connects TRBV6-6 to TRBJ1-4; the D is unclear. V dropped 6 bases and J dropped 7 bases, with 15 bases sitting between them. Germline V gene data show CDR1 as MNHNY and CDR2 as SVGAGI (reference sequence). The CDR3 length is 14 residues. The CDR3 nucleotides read TGTGCCAGCAGCCACGGTGGGAGAGGTGAAAAACTGTTTTTT. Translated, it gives CASSHGGRGEKLFF.

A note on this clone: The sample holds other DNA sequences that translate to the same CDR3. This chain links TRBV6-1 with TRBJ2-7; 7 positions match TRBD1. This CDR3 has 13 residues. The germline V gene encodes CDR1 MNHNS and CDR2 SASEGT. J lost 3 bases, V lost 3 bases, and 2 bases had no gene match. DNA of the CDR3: TGTGCCAGCAGTGAGACAGGGAGCTACGAGCAGTACTTC. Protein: CASSETGSYEQYF.

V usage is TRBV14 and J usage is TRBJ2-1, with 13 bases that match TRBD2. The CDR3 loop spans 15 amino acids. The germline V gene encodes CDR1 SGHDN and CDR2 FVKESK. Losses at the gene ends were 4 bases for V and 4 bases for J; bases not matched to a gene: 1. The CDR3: CASSRTSGGYNEQFF. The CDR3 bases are TGTGCCAGCAGCCGGACTAGCGGGGGATACAATGAGCAGTTCTTC.

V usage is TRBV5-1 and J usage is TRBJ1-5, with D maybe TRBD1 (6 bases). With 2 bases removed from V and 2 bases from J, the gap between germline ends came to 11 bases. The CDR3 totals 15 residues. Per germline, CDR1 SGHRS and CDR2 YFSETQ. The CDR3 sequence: CASSFGGGGNQPQHF. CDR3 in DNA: TGCGCCAGCAGCTTTGGTGGGGGCGGCAATCAGCCCCAGCATTTT.

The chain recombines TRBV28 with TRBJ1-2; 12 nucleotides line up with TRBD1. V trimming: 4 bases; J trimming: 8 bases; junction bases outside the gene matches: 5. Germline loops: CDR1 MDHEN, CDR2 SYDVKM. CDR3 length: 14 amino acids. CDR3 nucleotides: TGTGCCAGCAGTTGGGGACAGGGGGCGCGAGGCTACACCTTC. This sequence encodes CASSWGQGARGYTF.